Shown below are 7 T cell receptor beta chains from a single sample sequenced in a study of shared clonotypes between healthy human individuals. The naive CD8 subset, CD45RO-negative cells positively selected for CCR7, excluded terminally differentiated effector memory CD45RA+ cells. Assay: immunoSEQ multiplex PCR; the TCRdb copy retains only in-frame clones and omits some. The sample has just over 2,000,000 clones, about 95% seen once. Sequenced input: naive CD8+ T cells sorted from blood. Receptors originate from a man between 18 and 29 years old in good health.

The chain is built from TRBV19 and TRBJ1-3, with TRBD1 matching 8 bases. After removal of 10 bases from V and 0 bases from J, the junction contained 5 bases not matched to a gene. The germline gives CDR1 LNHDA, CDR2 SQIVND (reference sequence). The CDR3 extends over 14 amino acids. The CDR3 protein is CATGQGGSGNTIYF. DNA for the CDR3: TGTGCCACCGGACAGGGTGGCTCTGGAAACACCATATATTTT.

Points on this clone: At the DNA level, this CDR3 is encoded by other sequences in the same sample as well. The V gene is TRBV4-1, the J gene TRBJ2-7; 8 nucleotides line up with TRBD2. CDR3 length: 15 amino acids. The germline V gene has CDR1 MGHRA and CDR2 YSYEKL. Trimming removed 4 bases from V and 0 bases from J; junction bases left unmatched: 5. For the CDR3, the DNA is TGCGCCAGCAGCCCACTAGCGGAAAGCTCCTACGAGCAGTACTTC. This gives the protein CASSPLAESSYEQYF.

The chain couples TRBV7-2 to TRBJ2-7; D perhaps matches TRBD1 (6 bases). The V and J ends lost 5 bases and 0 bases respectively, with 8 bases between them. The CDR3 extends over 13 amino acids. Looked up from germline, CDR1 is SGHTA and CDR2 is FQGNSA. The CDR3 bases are TGTGCCAGCAGCGGACAGTCCTCCTACGAGCAGTACTTC. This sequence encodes CASSGQSSYEQYF.

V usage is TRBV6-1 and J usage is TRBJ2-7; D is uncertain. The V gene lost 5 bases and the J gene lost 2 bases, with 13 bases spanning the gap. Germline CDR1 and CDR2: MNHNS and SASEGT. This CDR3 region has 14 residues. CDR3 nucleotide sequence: TGTGCCAGCAGTCCCCAAGGTGGCCCCTACGAGCAGTACTTC. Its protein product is CASSPQGGPYEQYF.

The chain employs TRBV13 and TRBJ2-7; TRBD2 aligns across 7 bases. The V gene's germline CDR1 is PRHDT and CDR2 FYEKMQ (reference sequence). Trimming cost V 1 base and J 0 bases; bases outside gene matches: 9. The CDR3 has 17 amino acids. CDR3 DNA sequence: TGTGCCAGCAGCTTAGAAGGCGGGGGTTTTAGCTCCTACGAGCAGTACTTC. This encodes CASSLEGGGFSSYEQYF.

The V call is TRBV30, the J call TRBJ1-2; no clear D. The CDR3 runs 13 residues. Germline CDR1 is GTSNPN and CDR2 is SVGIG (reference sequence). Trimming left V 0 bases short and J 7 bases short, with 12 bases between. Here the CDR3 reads CAWSVLSGTGYTF. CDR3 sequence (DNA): TGTGCCTGGAGTGTACTGTCAGGCACTGGCTACACCTTC. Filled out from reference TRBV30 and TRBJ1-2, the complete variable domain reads SQTIHQWPATLVQPVGSPLSLECTVEGTSNPNLYWYRQAAGRGLQLLFYSVGIGQISSEVPQNLSASRPQDRQFILSSKKLLLSDSGFYLCAWSVLSGTGYTFGSGTRLTVV.

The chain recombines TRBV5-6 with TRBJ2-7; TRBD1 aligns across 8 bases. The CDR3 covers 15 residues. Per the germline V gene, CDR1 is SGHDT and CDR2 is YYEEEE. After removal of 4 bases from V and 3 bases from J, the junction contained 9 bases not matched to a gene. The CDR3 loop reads CASSIVDRGHYEQYF. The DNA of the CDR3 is TGTGCCAGCAGCATAGTAGACAGGGGTCACTACGAGCAGTACTTC.